Described below is a single TCR beta chain sequence and its context. Its antigen is currently unknown. These data originate in a study of regulatory dendritic cells for organ transplantation. Whole-study results and caveats: Memory CD8+ clonal expansion seemed more limited with regulatory than mature dendritic cells. Resting memory CD8+ T cells held the most alloreactive clonotypes.

FACS sorted CD4+ or CD8+ T cells into CD45RA+ naive and CD45RO+ memory. The CDR3 spans 14 residues. CDR1 SNHLY and CDR2 FYNNEI come from the germline V gene. J lost 0 bases, V lost 7 bases, and 3 bases had no gene match. This table comes from immunoSEQ multiplex PCR, and its TCRdb copy is limited to in-frame clones, with some not included. The profile shows 25,000 to 30,000 clones, 82% of them singletons. Sequencing used naive CD8+ T cells from blood. Described subset: CD45RA+ naive T cells. This chain uses TRBV2 with TRBJ1-5, with TRBD1 matching 7 bases. This clonotype was sampled from a human donor in good health. CDR3 loop: CASKGAPSNQPQHF. The CDR3 nucleotides read TGTGCCAGCAAGGGGGCTCCTAGCAATCAGCCCCAGCATTTT.